The 22 T cell receptor beta chains below were found in one sample sequenced in a study of technical replicates of blood from a handful of donors. Using immunoSEQ multiplex PCR, the repertoire was profiled, and TCRdb retains in-frame clones only, with some absent. The data show tens of thousands of clones, with roughly 96% seen just once and roughly 0.34% held by the top ten. Source material: T cells isolated from PBMCs. These receptors were obtained from a human donor in good health.

The chain recombines TRBV5-5 with TRBJ2-7; maybe TRBD1 (6 bases). Trimming stripped 1 base from V and 3 bases from J, with 11 bases between. Germline-derived CDR1 and CDR2 are SGHKS and YYEKEE (reference sequence). The CDR3 is made up of 14 amino acids. The CDR3 reads CASSLNRAGYEQYF. For the CDR3, the DNA is TGTGCCAGCAGCTTGAACAGGGCGGGCTACGAGCAGTACTTC.

The chain joins TRBV5-1 to TRBJ2-2, with TRBD2 matching over 7 bases. V lost 0 bases and J lost 4; bases outside the gene matches: 6. The germline V gene has CDR1 SGHRS and CDR2 YFSETQ. CDR3 length: 16 residues. CDR3 residues: CASSLAASGPTGELFF. DNA for the CDR3: TGCGCCAGCAGCTTGGCCGCTAGCGGACCCACCGGGGAGCTGTTTTTT.

This clone was found once. This CDR3 reads CASSLWPYGYTF. For the CDR3, the DNA is TGTGCCAGCAGCTTATGGCCATATGGCTACACCTTC. The J gene is TRBJ1-2, the V gene TRBV7-9; D unresolved. Germline V gives CDR1 SEHNR, CDR2 FQNEAQ (reference sequence). The length of the CDR3 is 12 residues. Trimming left V 2 bases short and J 5 bases short, with 6 bases between.

This clone has a single count. The chain couples TRBV6-6 to TRBJ2-3, with 11 bases that match TRBD2. The germline V gene encodes CDR1 MNHNY and CDR2 SVGAGI (reference sequence). The CDR3 consists of 15 residues. The junction had 4 bases not matched to a gene; V was cut back by 6 bases and J by 2 bases. For the CDR3, the DNA is TGTGCCAGCAGATCTAGCGGGAGGTCCACAGATACGCAGTATTTT. Its protein is CASRSSGRSTDTQYF.

The V call is TRBV7-9, the J call TRBJ2-1; D possibly corresponds to TRBD1 (5 bases). Germline-derived CDR1 and CDR2 are SEHNR and FQNEAQ (reference sequence). This CDR3 has 16 amino acids. Trimming stripped 3 bases from V and 3 bases from J, with 15 bases between. CDR3 protein: CASSFFPGQGYNEQFF. The CDR3 bases are TGTGCCAGCAGCTTTTTTCCGGGCCAGGGCTACAATGAGCAGTTCTTC.

This clone was picked up one time. This sequence joins TRBV19 and TRBJ2-5, with 9 bases lining up with TRBD1. The CDR3 is made up of 13 amino acids. Germline loops: CDR1 LNHDA, CDR2 SQIVND (reference sequence). V lost 6 bases to trimming and J lost 5 bases; unmatched junction nucleotides: 4. The CDR3 sequence: CASSGTGRETQYF. In DNA form, the CDR3 reads TGTGCCAGTAGCGGGACAGGGAGGGAGACCCAGTACTTC.

The rearrangement uses TRBV19 and TRBJ2-7; 10 bases map to TRBD1. The CDR3 spans 12 residues. CDR1 LNHDA and CDR2 SQIVND come from the germline V gene (reference sequence). V shed 9 bases, J shed 3 bases, and the junction held 2 bases outside the gene matches. Here the CDR3 reads CASGTGDYEQYF. The CDR3 DNA is TGTGCCAGCGGGACAGGGGACTACGAGCAGTACTTC.

The chain joins TRBV5-5 to TRBJ2-7; 8 bases are shared with TRBD2. The CDR3 has 15 amino acids. The V gene's germline CDR1 is SGHKS and CDR2 YYEKEE (reference sequence). J was trimmed by 2 bases and V by 4 bases; bases with no gene match: 8. CDR3 amino acids: CASSPGGGRTYEQYF. In DNA, the CDR3 is TGTGCCAGCAGCCCGGGGGGGGGCCGCACCTACGAGCAGTACTTC.

This clone was recorded only once. This chain connects TRBV5-4 to TRBJ1-1; no clear D gene. The CDR3 totals 11 residues. Germline assignment: CDR1 SGHNT and CDR2 YYREEE (reference sequence). Trimming took off 4 bases at V and 6 bases at J, with 7 bases between the two ends. CDR3 bases: TGTGCCAGCAGCCGGGAATCTGAAGCTTTCTTT. It encodes CASSRESEAFF.

This clone was detected once. The V and J genes are TRBV7-9 and TRBJ2-5; 7 positions match TRBD1. With V trimmed by 5 bases and J by 0 bases, 9 bases remained unmatched. This CDR3 has 16 residues. Germline loops: CDR1 SEHNR, CDR2 FQNEAQ (reference sequence). CDR3 DNA: TGTGCCAGCAGCGCTGACAGGGTTTATTACCAAGAGACCCAGTACTTC. As protein: CASSADRVYYQETQYF.

This chain links TRBV2 with TRBJ1-2; D gene ambiguous. Trimming removed 7 bases at V and 8 bases at J, with 11 bases between. The CDR3 totals 11 residues. Germline V gene data show CDR1 as SNHLY and CDR2 as FYNNEI. The CDR3 loop reads CASKAVTGYTF. CDR3 DNA sequence: TGTGCCAGCAAAGCGGTGACGGGCTACACCTTC.

This chain joins TRBV20-1 and TRBJ2-1; D not certain. Trimming took off 5 bases at V and 9 bases at J, with 8 bases between the two ends. The V gene's germline CDR1 is DFQATT and CDR2 SNEGSKA (reference sequence). The CDR3 is made up of 10 amino acids. This CDR3 reads CSAVYGEQFF. The CDR3 region has the DNA TGCAGTGCTGTTTACGGTGAGCAGTTCTTC.

The gene calls are TRBV5-4 and TRBJ2-3; TRBD2 agrees at 9 bases. After removal of 0 bases from V and 2 bases from J, the junction contained 7 bases not matched to a gene. Germline V CDR1 and CDR2: SGHNT, YYREEE (reference sequence). CDR3 length: 17 residues. DNA for the CDR3: TGTGCCAGCAGCTTGGGGGGTCTAGCGGGACCCACAGATACGCAGTATTTT. Translating it yields CASSLGGLAGPTDTQYF.

The chain recombines TRBV27 with TRBJ2-4, with TRBD2 matching over 7 bases. CDR3 length: 15 residues. V lost 4 bases to trimming and J lost 8 bases; unmatched junction nucleotides: 11. Germline V CDR1 and CDR2: MNHEY, SMNVEV (reference sequence). The CDR3 region has the DNA TGTGCCAGCAGTTCGGGGGGATCCGCACTTCACATTCAGTACTTC. Protein product: CASSSGGSALHIQYF.

This CDR3 is CASSQGRVQFF. The CDR3 DNA sequence: TGTGCCAGCAGCCAAGGGAGGGTTCAGTTCTTC. The chain employs TRBV4-2 and TRBJ2-1, with D maybe TRBD2 (6 bases). This CDR3 has 11 residues. V was pared by 1 base and J by 13 bases, with 8 bases between. Germline V CDR1 and CDR2: LGHNA, YNFKEQ.

This clone was picked up a small number of times. The chain recombines TRBV30 with TRBJ2-1; D is perhaps TRBD2 (6 bases). V lost 0 bases to trimming and J lost 4 bases, with 13 bases between them. This CDR3 contains 15 residues. Germline assignment: CDR1 GTSNPN and CDR2 SVGIG (reference sequence). CDR3 DNA sequence: TGTGCCTGGAGTGTACTAAGCGGGTTTTACAATGAGCAGTTCTTC. Translated, it gives CAWSVLSGFYNEQFF.

The chain recombines TRBV27 with TRBJ2-1; D may be TRBD2 (5 bases). The CDR3 has 15 amino acids. CDR1 is MNHEY, CDR2 SMNVEV, per germline (reference sequence). The V end was cut by 2 bases, the J end by 2 bases, with 10 bases between. Here the CDR3 reads CASSLGGPAYNEQFF. The CDR3 bases are TGTGCCAGCAGTTTAGGCGGGCCCGCCTACAATGAGCAGTTCTTC.

This chain uses TRBV19 with TRBJ2-5; D might be TRBD1 (5 bases). CDR3 length: 14 amino acids. Looked up from germline, CDR1 is LNHDA and CDR2 is SQIVND (reference sequence). V was pared by 5 bases and J by 5 bases, with 15 bases between. The CDR3: CASSLQGGWETQYF. In DNA form, the CDR3 reads TGTGCCAGTAGTCTGCAGGGTGGCTGGGAGACCCAGTACTTC.

The chain employs TRBV9 and TRBJ2-5, with 7 bases that match TRBD1. Losses at the gene ends were 4 bases for V and 1 base for J; bases not matched to a gene: 10. The germline V gene encodes CDR1 SGDLS and CDR2 YYNGEE. CDR3 length equals 16 residues. CDR3 residues: CASSQQTGFGQETQYF. DNA of the CDR3: TGTGCCAGCAGCCAGCAGACAGGGTTTGGCCAAGAGACCCAGTACTTC.

The gene calls are TRBV11-2 and TRBJ2-2, with D unclear. Per germline, CDR1 SGHAT and CDR2 FQNNGV. Trimming took 2 bases from V and 4 from J, leaving 8 bases between them. CDR3 size: 14 residues. The CDR3 sequence: CASSLYRSTGELFF. The CDR3 bases are TGTGCCAGCAGCTTATACAGAAGCACCGGGGAGCTGTTTTTT.

The chain combines TRBV25-1 with TRBJ2-3, with D unclear. The CDR3 length is 16 residues. V dropped 2 bases and J dropped 3 bases, with 15 bases sitting between them. Germline values: CDR1 MGHDK, CDR2 SYGVNS. CDR3 nucleotide sequence: TGTGCCAGCAGTGAACCTAAACCGGGTCAGACAGATACGCAGTATTTT. Protein product: CASSEPKPGQTDTQYF.

The chain joins TRBV4-1 to TRBJ2-1; 8 nucleotides match TRBD2. Per the germline V gene, CDR1 is MGHRA and CDR2 is YSYEKL. J was trimmed by 8 bases and V by 0 bases; bases with no gene match: 9. The CDR3 loop spans 16 amino acids. The CDR3 reads CASSQDGAGVRYEQFF. CDR3 coding DNA: TGCGCCAGCAGCCAAGATGGAGCGGGAGTTAGGTATGAGCAGTTCTTC.